These T cell receptor beta chains were read from a single sample in a study of T cell responses to AZD1222 COVID-19 vaccine. The protocol was immunoSEQ multiplex PCR, while the TCRdb copy is restricted to in-frame clones and leaves out a portion. The data contain 100,000 to 150,000 clones, just over 90% of them seen just once; the ten biggest clones take up about 7%. The specimen comprised peripheral blood, sampled on day 0 of AZD1222 vaccination. These receptors all stem from an adult in good health. Each CDR3 is given with its conserved first and last residue. A D gene is named only where the DNA matches it firmly. Expanded clones get a size class; other rows say once, few or many, or leave the size out.

J,D,size,V,DNA,CDR3
TRBJ2-2,-,once,TRBV19,TGTGCCAGTAGTGCCCGACTGGCGAACACCGGGGAGCTGTTTTTT,CASSARLANTGELFF
TRBJ2-2,TRBD1,-,TRBV27,TGTGCCAGCAGTTTATCGCTGCGGACAGGGAACACCGGGGAGCTGTTTTTT,CASSLSLRTGNTGELFF
TRBJ1-3,-,-,TRBV2,TGTGCCAGCAGCCTCGCCCGAGGCACCATATATTTT,CASSLARGTIYF
TRBJ1-1,-,-,TRBV6-2/TRBV6-3,TGTGCCAGCAGTCTACAGGGCGTGAACACTGAAGCTTTCTTT,CASSLQGVNTEAFF
TRBJ2-4,-,-,TRBV4-3,TGCGCCAGCAGCCAAGATGGTCCGGCCTCGTCAGCCAAAAACATTCAGTACTTC,CASSQDGPASSAKNIQYF
TRBJ1-5,-,-,TRBV29-1,TGCAGCGTTGAAGGACAGCCTAATCAGCCCCAGCATTTT,CSVEGQPNQPQHF
TRBJ2-3,-,-,TRBV25-1,TGTGCCAGCAGTGAGTCGGGGGCCCTCCCAGATACGCAGTATTTT,CASSESGALPDTQYF
TRBJ1-6,TRBD1,-,TRBV27,TGTGCCAGCGCTCTAAGGGGGCTCGTGGGTAATTCACCCCTCCACTTT,CASALRGLVGNSPLHF
TRBJ2-5,-,-,TRBV28,TGTGCCAGCAAGATGTCCCTCGACGGCGAGGAGACCCAGTACTTC,CASKMSLDGEETQYF
TRBJ1-6,-,-,TRBV4-3,TGCGCCAGCAGCCAAGCTAGACAACTTTATTCACCCCTCCACTTT,CASSQARQLYSPLHF
TRBJ1-2,-,-,TRBV19,TGTGCCAGTAGTATCCAGGGCTATGGCTACACCTTC,CASSIQGYGYTF
TRBJ2-7,TRBD1,-,TRBV7-3,TGTGCCAGCAGCGCCTCCGGGACAGGATACGAGCAGTACTTC,CASSASGTGYEQYF
TRBJ1-2,TRBD1,-,TRBV6-5,TGTGCCAGCAGGGCCGGGGACAGGGGAAATGGCTACACCTTC,CASRAGDRGNGYTF
TRBJ1-6,-,-,TRBV7-2,TGTGCCAGCAGCTCTTCGACAGGCTATAATTCACCCCTCCACTTT,CASSSSTGYNSPLHF
TRBJ1-5,-,-,TRBV2,TGTGCCAGCGAGTCGGAGTTTAGCAATCAGCCCCAGCATTTT,CASESEFSNQPQHF
TRBJ1-2,TRBD1,-,TRBV5-1,TGCGCCAGCAGCCCCGGACAGGGTGCGTCGGGCTACACCTTC,CASSPGQGASGYTF
TRBJ2-3,-,-,TRBV6-5,TGTGCCAGCAGAATGGGGGCCATCACAGATACGCAGTATTTT,CASRMGAITDTQYF
TRBJ2-1,TRBD2,-,TRBV3-1/TRBV3-2,TGTGCCAGCAGCCCCCGGACTAGCGGGGGGTACAATGAGCAGTTCTTC,CASSPRTSGGYNEQFF
TRBJ1-1,TRBD1,-,TRBV5-8,TGTGCCAGCAGCTTGGCCAGGGGGCTGACTGAAGCTTTCTTT,CASSLARGLTEAFF
TRBJ1-1,-,-,TRBV7-8,TGTGCCAGCAGCTTAGAACTGAACACTGAAGCTTTCTTT,CASSLELNTEAFF
TRBJ1-6,-,many,TRBV13,TGTGCCAGCAGGACTAAAGGGGCTTATAATTCACCCCTCCACTTT,CASRTKGAYNSPLHF
TRBJ2-1,TRBD1,-,TRBV19,TGTGCCAGTAGTATAATGGGACAGGGGGCGGATGAGCAGTTCTTC,CASSIMGQGADEQFF
TRBJ2-5,-,-,TRBV5-4,TGTGCCAGCAGCTTGGCCACCGAAGAGACCCAGTACTTC,CASSLATEETQYF
TRBJ1-6,-,-,TRBV18,TGTGCCAGCTCACCGCTCTCGGACAGATCTTCACCCCTCCACTTT,CASSPLSDRSSPLHF
TRBJ2-3,-,-,TRBV29-1,TGCAGCGTCTCAACACAGGGCAACCCCACAGATACGCAGTATTTT,CSVSTQGNPTDTQYF
TRBJ2-2,-,-,TRBV7-3,TGTGCCAGCAGCTTAACGGGCTGGCCGAACACCGGGGAGCTGTTTTTT,CASSLTGWPNTGELFF
TRBJ1-5,TRBD1,-,TRBV2,TGTGCCAGCAGTGAAGAGGGGACAGGCGGTCAGCCCCAGCATTTT,CASSEEGTGGQPQHF
TRBJ1-1,TRBD1,-,TRBV6-4,TGTGCCAGCAGTACCAGACAGGGGAGCACTGAAGCTTTCTTT,CASSTRQGSTEAFF
TRBJ1-1,-,once,TRBV27,TGTGCCAGCAGTTTATCGGGGGGAACTTACACTGAAGCTTTCTTT,CASSLSGGTYTEAFF
TRBJ2-1,-,-,TRBV11-1,TGTGCCAGCAAGCCCTGGTACAATGAGCAGTTCTTC,CASKPWYNEQFF
TRBJ2-1,TRBD1,-,TRBV12-3/TRBV12-4,TGTGCCAGCAGAGGGCAGGGGGACAATGAGCAGTTCTTC,CASRGQGDNEQFF
TRBJ2-1,-,-,TRBV30,TGTGCCTGGAGTGCGTTAGCGGACAATGAGCAGTTCTTC,CAWSALADNEQFF
TRBJ1-1,-,-,TRBV19,TGTGCCAGTAGTATTCCCCAGGTGAACACTGAAGCTTTCTTT,CASSIPQVNTEAFF
TRBJ1-1,-,-,TRBV30,TGTGCCTGGAGTAGGGCCCAGAACACTGAAGCTTTCTTT,CAWSRAQNTEAFF
TRBJ2-7,TRBD2,-,TRBV3-1/TRBV3-2,TGTGCCAGCAGCCAAGACCCGACTAGCCACGAGCAGTACTTC,CASSQDPTSHEQYF
TRBJ1-1,-,-,TRBV7-2,TGTGCCAGCAGCTTAGCCGGGGTAGGTTTGGGCACTGAAGCTTTCTTT,CASSLAGVGLGTEAFF
TRBJ1-2,-,-,TRBV18,TGTGCCAGCTCACTCTCCGTGGCGGAACCTAACTATGGCTACACCTTC,CASSLSVAEPNYGYTF
TRBJ2-5,TRBD2,few,TRBV5-5,TGTGCCAGCAGCATTGGACTAGCGGTAGTAGAGACCCAGTACTTC,CASSIGLAVVETQYF
TRBJ2-3,-,once,TRBV13,TGTGCCAGCAGCTTATCGCCTAGGGGAGATACGCAGTATTTT,CASSLSPRGDTQYF
TRBJ2-2,-,-,TRBV29-1,TGCAGCGTTGGGGGCGGGGGCAGATCAGCCGGTATCACCGGGGAGCTGTTTTTT,CSVGGGGRSAGITGELFF
TRBJ1-3,-,-,TRBV30,TGTGCTAGGGACGGAGGGGTTGGAAACACCATATATTTT,CARDGGVGNTIYF
TRBJ2-7,-,-,TRBV5-4,TGTGCCAGCAGCTTGGGCTACGAGCAGTACTTC,CASSLGYEQYF
TRBJ2-2,-,-,TRBV5-6,TGTGCCAGCAGCTTGGGAGGGTCCGGGGAGCTGTTTTTT,CASSLGGSGELFF
TRBJ2-1,TRBD1,-,TRBV13,TGTGCCAGCAGTAAAACCGGGACAGGGCGGTATGAGCAGTTCTTC,CASSKTGTGRYEQFF
TRBJ1-6,TRBD1,-,TRBV28,TGTGCCAGCAGCCCCGGGACAGGCTTTGGGAATTCACCCCTCCACTTT,CASSPGTGFGNSPLHF
TRBJ1-1,-,-,TRBV28,TGTGCCGGATCCTCACAGGGGAACACTGAAGCTTTCTTT,CAGSSQGNTEAFF
TRBJ2-1,TRBD2,-,TRBV10-3,TGTGCCATCAGCCCTAGCGGGGGGATAAATGAGCAGTTCTTC,CAISPSGGINEQFF
TRBJ1-4,TRBD1,-,TRBV19,TGTGCCAGTAAACCAGGGGGCCTCCTTAATGAAAAACTGTTTTTT,CASKPGGLLNEKLFF
TRBJ2-7,TRBD1,-,TRBV5-5,TGTGCCAGCAGCCTCGGGACAGGTCAGCAGTACTTC,CASSLGTGQQYF
TRBJ1-1,-,-,TRBV28,TGTGCCAGTTCGAGGGGCACTGAAGCTTTCTTT,CASSRGTEAFF
TRBJ1-5,-,-,TRBV4-3,TGCGCCAGCAGCCATACAGGGTTACAGCCCCAGCATTTT,CASSHTGLQPQHF
TRBJ2-7,-,-,TRBV12-3/TRBV12-4,TGTGCCAGCAGTTTTCACCTCAGCGAGCAGTACTTC,CASSFHLSEQYF
TRBJ2-2,-,-,TRBV6-5,TGTGCCAGCAGTTATGGGGGACCCACCGGGGAGCTGTTTTTT,CASSYGGPTGELFF
TRBJ1-1,-,-,TRBV4-1,TGCGCCAGCAGCAATATCAATGGAGGGGGAACTGAAGCTTTCTTT,CASSNINGGGTEAFF